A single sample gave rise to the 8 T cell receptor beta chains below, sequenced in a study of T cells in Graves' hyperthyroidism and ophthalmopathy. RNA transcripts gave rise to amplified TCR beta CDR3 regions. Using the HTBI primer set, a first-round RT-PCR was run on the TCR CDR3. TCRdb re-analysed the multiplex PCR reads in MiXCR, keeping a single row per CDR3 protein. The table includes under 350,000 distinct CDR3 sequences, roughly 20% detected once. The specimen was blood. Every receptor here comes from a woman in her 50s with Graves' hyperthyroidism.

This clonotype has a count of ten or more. The DNA for the CDR3 is TGTGCCAGCAGCTTGGACAGCGCTTTCGACGAGCAGTACGTC. As protein: CASSLDSAFDEQYV. The rearrangement joins TRBV11-2 to TRBJ2-7; D might be TRBD1 (6 bases). The V gene lost 3 bases and the J gene lost 5 bases, with 14 bases spanning the gap. The CDR3 is 14 residues long. The V gene's germline CDR1 is SGHAT and CDR2 FQNNGV.

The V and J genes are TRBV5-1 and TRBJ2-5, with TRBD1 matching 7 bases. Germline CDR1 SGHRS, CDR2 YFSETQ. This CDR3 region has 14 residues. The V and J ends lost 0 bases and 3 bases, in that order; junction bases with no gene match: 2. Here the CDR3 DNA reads TGCGCCAGCAGCTTGGTAGGGGGCGAAGAGACCCAGTACTTC. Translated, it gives CASSLVGGEETQYF. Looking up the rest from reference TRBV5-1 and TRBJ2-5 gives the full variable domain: KAGVTQTPRYLIKTRGQQVTLSCSPISGHRSVSWYQQTPGQGLQFLFEYFSETQRNKGNFPGRFSGRQFSNSRSEMNVSTLELGDSALYLCASSLVGGEETQYFGPGTRLLVL.

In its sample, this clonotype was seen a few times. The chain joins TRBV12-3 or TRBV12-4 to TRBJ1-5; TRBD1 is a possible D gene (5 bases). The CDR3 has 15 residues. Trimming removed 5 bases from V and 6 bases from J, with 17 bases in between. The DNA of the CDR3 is TGTGCCAGCAGTCCCTACCTGACAGTAGGTCAGCCCCAGCATTTT. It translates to CASSPYLTVGQPQHF.

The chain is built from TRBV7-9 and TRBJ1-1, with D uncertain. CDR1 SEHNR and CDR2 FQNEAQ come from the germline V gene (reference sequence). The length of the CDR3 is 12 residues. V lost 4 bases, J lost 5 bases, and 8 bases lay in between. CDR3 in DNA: TGTGCCAGCAGCTGGACGCGTACTGAAGCTTTCTTT. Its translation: CASSWTRTEAFF.

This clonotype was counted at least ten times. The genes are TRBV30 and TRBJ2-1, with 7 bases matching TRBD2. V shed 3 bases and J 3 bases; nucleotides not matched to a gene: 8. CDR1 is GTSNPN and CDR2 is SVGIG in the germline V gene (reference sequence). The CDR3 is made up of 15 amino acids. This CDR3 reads CAWSVRESGYNEQFF. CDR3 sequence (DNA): TGTGCCTGGAGCGTGCGGGAGTCTGGCTACAATGAGCAGTTCTTC.

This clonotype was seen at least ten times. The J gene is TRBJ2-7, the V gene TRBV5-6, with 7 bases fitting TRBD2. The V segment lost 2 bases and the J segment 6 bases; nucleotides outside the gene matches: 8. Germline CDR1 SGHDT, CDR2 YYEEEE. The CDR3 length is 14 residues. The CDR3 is CASSFGAGAREQYF. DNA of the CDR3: TGTGCCAGCAGCTTCGGGGCGGGAGCCCGCGAGCAGTACTTC.

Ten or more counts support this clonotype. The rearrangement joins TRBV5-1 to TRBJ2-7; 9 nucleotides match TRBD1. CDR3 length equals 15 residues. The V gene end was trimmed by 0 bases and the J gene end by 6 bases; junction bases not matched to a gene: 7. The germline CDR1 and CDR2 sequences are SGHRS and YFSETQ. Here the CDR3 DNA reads TGCGCCAGCAGCTTGGCCTCGGACAGGGGTAGCGAGCAGTACTTC. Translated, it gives CASSLASDRGSEQYF.

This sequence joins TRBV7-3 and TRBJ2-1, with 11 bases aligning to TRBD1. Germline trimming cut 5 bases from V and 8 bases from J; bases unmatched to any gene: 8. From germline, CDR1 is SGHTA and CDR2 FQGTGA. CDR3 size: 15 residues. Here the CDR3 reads CASSVGTGGVDEQFF. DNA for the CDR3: TGTGCCAGCAGCGTTGGGACAGGGGGTGTCGATGAGCAGTTCTTC.